These 6 T cell receptor beta chains were all obtained from the same sample, sequenced in a study of blood T cell repertoires in COVID-19. Libraries were prepared by immunoSEQ multiplex PCR; TCRdb keeps only in-frame clonotypes and omits some of them. The sample holds under 200,000 clones; 65% to 90% are singletons and the top ten take around 8.2%. Sequencing was done on a sample of peripheral blood. The receptors here all came from a man in his sixties with acute or convalescent COVID-19.

The rearrangement joins TRBV5-8 to TRBJ2-3, with TRBD2 matching over 13 bases. Germline V gene sequence: CDR1 SGHTS, CDR2 YDEGEE. V trimming: 3 bases; J trimming: 1 base; junction bases outside the gene matches: 8. The CDR3 loop spans 18 amino acids. The CDR3 sequence is CASSWGRLAGGGTDTQYF. In nucleotides, the CDR3 is TGTGCCAGCAGCTGGGGACGACTAGCGGGAGGAGGCACAGATACGCAGTATTTT.

This chain connects TRBV27 to TRBJ1-1, with 8 bases fitting TRBD1. Germline CDR1 is MNHEY and CDR2 is SMNVEV (reference sequence). Unmatched junction bases numbered 10, after V lost 5 bases and J lost 8 bases. The CDR3 is made up of 14 amino acids. Written as DNA, the CDR3 is TGTGCCAGCAGTGCTACCCCGAGGACAGGGGAAGCTTTCTTT. It specifies CASSATPRTGEAFF.

Only one count was recorded for this clone. The chain uses TRBV24-1 and TRBJ2-1; 10 bases are shared with TRBD1. V shed 5 bases, J shed 6 bases, and the junction held 9 bases outside the gene matches. CDR1 is KGHDR, CDR2 SFDVKD, per germline. The length of the CDR3 is 16 residues. The CDR3 DNA reads TGTGCCACCAGTGCCCGGGGACAGGGGCGGGCCAATGAGCAGTTCTTC. It encodes CATSARGQGRANEQFF.

This chain connects TRBV28 to TRBJ1-6, with a weak D call TRBD1 (6 bases). V was trimmed by 3 bases and J by 7 bases, leaving 13 bases between them. Germline values: CDR1 MDHEN, CDR2 SYDVKM. The CDR3 consists of 15 residues. The CDR3 DNA reads as TGTGCCAGCAGTTTCCCGCGTGGGACAAATTCACCCCTCCACTTT. This gives the protein CASSFPRGTNSPLHF. The full variable domain, in which reference TRBV28 and TRBJ1-6 provide the parts outside the CDR3, is DVKVTQSSRYLVKRTGEKVFLECVQDMDHENMFWYRQDPGLGLRLIYFSYDVKMKEKGDIPEGYSVSREKKERFSLILESASTNQTSMYLCASSFPRGTNSPLHFGNGTRLTVT.

This clone was recorded once. V gene TRBV27 combines with J gene TRBJ2-2; D uncertain. Germline loops: CDR1 MNHEY, CDR2 SMNVEV (reference sequence). The CDR3 has 11 residues. V lost 3 bases and J lost 7, with 3 bases in between. The CDR3 here is CASSFSGELFF. CDR3 nucleotide sequence: TGTGCCAGCAGTTTCAGCGGGGAGCTGTTTTTT.

The V gene is TRBV3-1 (or the pseudogene TRBV3-2), the J gene TRBJ2-1; D is ambiguous. Trimming took off 0 bases at V and 3 bases at J, with 9 bases between the two ends. The CDR3 runs 15 residues. CDR1 is LGHDT and CDR2 is YNNKEL in the germline V gene (reference sequence). CDR3 protein: CASSQEISRYNEQFF. DNA for the CDR3: TGTGCCAGCAGCCAAGAAATTAGCCGCTACAATGAGCAGTTCTTC.